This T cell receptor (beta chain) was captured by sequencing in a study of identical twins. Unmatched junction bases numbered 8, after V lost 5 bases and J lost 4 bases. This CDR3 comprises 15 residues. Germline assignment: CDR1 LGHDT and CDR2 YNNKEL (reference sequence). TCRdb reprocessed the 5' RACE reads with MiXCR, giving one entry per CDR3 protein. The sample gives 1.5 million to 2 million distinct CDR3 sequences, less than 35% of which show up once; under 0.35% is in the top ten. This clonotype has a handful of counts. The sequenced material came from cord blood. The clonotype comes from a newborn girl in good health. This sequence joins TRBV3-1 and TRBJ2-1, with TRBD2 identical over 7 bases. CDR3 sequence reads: CASSSSGKPYNEQFF. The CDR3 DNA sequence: TGTGCCAGCAGCTCTAGCGGTAAACCGTACAATGAGCAGTTCTTC.